Each of the 28 T cell receptor beta chains below was sequenced from the same sample in a study of identical twins. One entry per CDR3 protein, called by TCRdb with MiXCR from the 5' RACE reads. The sample records a few hundred thousand distinct CDR3 sequences, approximately 9.1% being singletons. The specimen sequenced was naive T cells sorted from blood. The receptors were sampled from a woman aged 50 to 60 in good health.

The sample holds a few counts of this clonotype. This chain connects TRBV4-1 to TRBJ2-5, with TRBD1 matching 11 bases. Germline V gives CDR1 MGHRA, CDR2 YSYEKL. J was trimmed by 5 bases and V by 0 bases; bases with no gene match: 5. CDR3 size: 16 residues. The CDR3 sequence is CASSQDGTGGGETQYF. The CDR3 nucleotides read TGCGCCAGCAGCCAAGATGGGACAGGGGGTGGGGAGACCCAGTACTTC.

The CDR3 here is CASSQVVEGATDTQYF. The CDR3 DNA sequence: TGTGCCAGCAGCCAAGTGGTGGAGGGGGCCACAGATACGCAGTATTTT. The V call is TRBV4-2, the J call TRBJ2-3, with a weak D call TRBD1 (7 bases). V lost 1 base and J lost 2, with 13 bases in between. In germline, CDR1 is LGHNA, CDR2 YNFKEQ. This CDR3 spans 16 amino acids.

This clonotype was observed many times. The chain carries TRBV25-1 and TRBJ1-1; a possible D gene is TRBD1 (6 bases). This CDR3 region has 16 residues. The germline V gene encodes CDR1 MGHDK and CDR2 SYGVNS. V was shortened by 6 bases and J by 2 bases, with 19 bases between the two germline ends. CDR3 in DNA: TGTGCCAGCAGACCTGGTCTGACAGGCGCAAACACTGAAGCTTTCTTT. It specifies CASRPGLTGANTEAFF.

At least ten counts were recorded for this clonotype. The V and J genes are TRBV18 and TRBJ1-5; D perhaps matches TRBD1 (6 bases). Looked up from germline, CDR1 is KGHSH and CDR2 is LQKENI. The CDR3 totals 13 residues. V was clipped by 5 bases and J by 6 bases, with 11 bases between them. The CDR3 nucleotides are TGTGCCAGCTCAGTACAGGGAGGTCAGCCCCAGCATTTT. It translates to CASSVQGGQPQHF.

This clonotype was seen a handful of times. V gene TRBV24-1 combines with J gene TRBJ2-5; 9 bases agree with TRBD2. Unmatched junction bases numbered 4, after V lost 8 bases and J lost 1 base. Germline-derived CDR1 and CDR2 are KGHDR and SFDVKD. CDR3 length equals 14 residues. For the CDR3, the DNA is TGTGCCACCACCCTAGCGGGGCCCCAAGAGACCCAGTACTTC. This encodes CATTLAGPQETQYF.

This clonotype has a handful of counts. This chain uses TRBV12-3 or TRBV12-4 with TRBJ2-5; 7 bases line up with TRBD2. The V gene end was trimmed by 2 bases and the J gene end by 5 bases; junction bases not matched to a gene: 5. CDR3 length: 14 residues. The CDR3 nucleotides read TGTGCCAGCAGTTTACGACTAGCTGAGGAGACCCAGTACTTC. Its protein is CASSLRLAEETQYF.

Ten or more counts support this clonotype. In DNA, the CDR3 is TGTGCCAGCAGTTACAACAGATTAGTCTATGGCTACACCTTC. It encodes CASSYNRLVYGYTF. The chain uses TRBV12-3 or TRBV12-4 and TRBJ1-2; D gene ambiguous. V lost 4 bases and J lost 4, with 13 bases in between. The CDR3 totals 14 residues.

V gene TRBV5-5 combines with J gene TRBJ2-2; D not resolved. The length of the CDR3 is 14 residues. Germline V CDR1 and CDR2: SGHKS, YYEKEE (reference sequence). V lost 4 bases and J 5 bases, leaving 12 bases between the germline ends. The CDR3 region has the DNA TGTGCCAGCAGCAACACGGTGGGGACCGGGGAGCTGTTTTTT. This gives the protein CASSNTVGTGELFF. The full variable domain, completed using reference TRBV5-5 and TRBJ2-2, is DAGVTQSPTHLIKTRGQQVTLRCSPISGHKSVSWYQQVLGQGPQFIFQYYEKEERGRGNFPDRFSARQFPNYSSELNVNALLLGDSALYLCASSNTVGTGELFFGEGSRLTVL.

Regarding this clonotype: One junction end does not reproduce the germline sequence, and a read error may be involved. CDR3 in amino acids: CASGYGSEDTIYF. The CDR3 DNA reads TGTGCCAGCGGTTACGGGTCGGAGGACACCATATATTTT. This chain connects TRBV6-5 to TRBJ1-3, with unresolved D. CDR3 length equals 13 residues. Germline assignment: CDR1 MNHEY and CDR2 SVGAGI.

The V call is TRBV10-3, the J call TRBJ2-7; D is perhaps TRBD1 (5 bases). The CDR3 contains 13 residues. The V end lost 4 bases, the J end lost 3 bases, and 10 bases lay between the germline ends. Germline V CDR1 and CDR2: ENHRY, SYGVKD. CDR3 residues: CAISGSDNYEQYV. CDR3 in DNA: TGTGCCATCAGTGGGTCGGACAACTACGAGCAGTACGTC.

In this sample, this clonotype turned up a few times. The V call is TRBV12-3 or TRBV12-4, the J call TRBJ1-1; D is ambiguous. Deletions cut 6 bases from V and 2 bases from J, with 4 bases between. The CDR3 consists of 11 residues. The CDR3, as DNA: TGTGCCAGCAGAATCAACACTGAAGCTTTCTTT. This gives the protein CASRINTEAFF.

This clonotype was found a few times. This rearrangement joins TRBV29-1 to TRBJ2-2; D is possibly TRBD1 (6 bases). CDR1 is SQVTM, CDR2 ANQGSEA, per germline. V lost 7 bases, J lost 1 base, and 10 bases lay in between. The CDR3 extends over 13 amino acids. CDR3 protein: CSAGTLNTGELFF. As DNA, the CDR3 is TGCAGCGCCGGGACATTGAACACCGGGGAGCTGTTTTTT.

This clonotype was observed at least ten times. The V call is TRBV29-1, the J call TRBJ2-5; D unclear. V gave up 3 bases and J gave up 4 bases, with 3 bases separating them. Germline lookup yields CDR1 SQVTM and CDR2 ANQGSEA. This CDR3 is 10 amino acids long. The CDR3 sequence: CSVESETQYF. For the CDR3, the DNA is TGCAGCGTTGAGTCAGAGACCCAGTACTTC.

The chain couples TRBV25-1 to TRBJ2-2; D unclear. Looked up from germline, CDR1 is MGHDK and CDR2 is SYGVNS. V dropped 10 bases and J dropped 5 bases, with 8 bases sitting between them. The CDR3 is made up of 11 amino acids. The CDR3 DNA follows: TGTGCCAAGACCGTGACCGGGGAGCTGTTTTTT. It encodes CAKTVTGELFF.

The rearrangement joins TRBV20-1 to TRBJ2-3; no firm D call. V lost 3 bases and J lost 4, with 14 bases in between. Per germline, CDR1 DFQATT and CDR2 SNEGSKA (reference sequence). The CDR3 contains 14 residues. The CDR3: CSARVGRGADTQYF. The DNA for the CDR3 is TGCAGTGCTAGGGTTGGTAGAGGTGCAGATACGCAGTATTTT.

The rearrangement links TRBV11-3 to TRBJ2-7; D unclear. The CDR3 totals 12 residues. Per the germline V gene, CDR1 is SGHNT and CDR2 is YENEEA. V was pared by 0 bases and J by 5 bases, with 5 bases between. The chain's CDR3 is CASSLDLHEQYF. In DNA form, the CDR3 reads TGTGCCAGCAGCTTAGATCTTCACGAGCAGTACTTC. Full variable domain (outside the CDR3, taken from reference TRBV11-3 and TRBJ2-7): EAGVVQSPRYKIIEKKQPVAFWCNPISGHNTLYWYLQNLGQGPELLIRYENEEAVDDSQLPKDRFSAERLKGVDSTLKIQPAELGDSAVYLCASSLDLHEQYFGPGTRLTVT.

The genes are TRBV20-1 and TRBJ2-3, with D unresolved. CDR3 size: 15 residues. Trimming removed 3 bases at V and 6 bases at J, with 19 bases between. The germline gives CDR1 DFQATT, CDR2 SNEGSKA (reference sequence). CDR3 sequence (DNA): TGCAGTGCTAGGGACCGTAGCCCGACAAGGGATACGCAGTATTTT. It specifies CSARDRSPTRDTQYF.

The sample holds a few counts of this clonotype. The V call is TRBV20-1, the J call TRBJ2-3, with TRBD2 matching over 8 bases. Per the germline V gene, CDR1 is DFQATT and CDR2 is SNEGSKA (reference sequence). The CDR3 sequence is 13 residues long. The CDR3 is CTISSGSTDTQYF. The CDR3, as DNA: TGCACCATATCTAGCGGGAGCACAGATACGCAGTATTTT.

The table lists this clonotype with many counts. The chain couples TRBV5-1 to TRBJ1-5; tentatively, D is TRBD1 (5 bases). V lost 4 bases to trimming and J lost 0 bases, with 11 bases between them. CDR3 length equals 15 residues. CDR1 is SGHRS, CDR2 YFSETQ, per germline. The chain's CDR3 is CASSRAGNSNQPQHF. The CDR3 nucleotides read TGCGCCAGCAGCCGGGCAGGGAATAGCAATCAGCCCCAGCATTTT.

This clonotype was counted ten times or more. The gene calls are TRBV27 and TRBJ2-4, with a tentative D call TRBD2 (5 bases). This CDR3 spans 13 amino acids. Germline V gene data show CDR1 as MNHEY and CDR2 as SMNVEV (reference sequence). V dropped 3 bases and J dropped 7 bases, with 10 bases sitting between them. CDR3 coding DNA: TGTGCCAGCAGTTTGCCCGGGGTCAACATTCAGTACTTC. This encodes CASSLPGVNIQYF.

This clonotype appeared many times. V is TRBV12-3 or TRBV12-4 and J is TRBJ1-5, with D perhaps matching TRBD1 (5 bases). The germline V and J ends were trimmed by 2 bases and 9 bases, with 14 bases remaining between them. This CDR3 contains 14 residues. As DNA, the CDR3 is TGTGCCAGCAGTTTAAACCCAGGGAGCCCGCCCCAGCATTTT. Its protein is CASSLNPGSPPQHF.

V usage is TRBV10-3 and J usage is TRBJ2-1; 11 positions match TRBD2. The CDR3 covers 16 residues. V trimming: 4 bases; J trimming: 7 bases; junction bases outside the gene matches: 9. Germline assignment: CDR1 ENHRY and CDR2 SYGVKD. For the CDR3, the DNA is TGTGCCATCAGTGTTGCACTAGCGGGAGTATGGAATGAGCAGTTCTTC. Its protein product is CAISVALAGVWNEQFF.

The J gene is TRBJ1-4, the V gene TRBV12-3 or TRBV12-4; a weak D match, TRBD1 (6 bases). This CDR3 region has 14 residues. V was pared by 4 bases and J by 7 bases, with 13 bases between. The CDR3 sequence: CASSSRTVPEKLFF. The CDR3 bases are TGTGCCAGCAGTTCTAGGACAGTACCTGAAAAACTGTTTTTT.

The chain has TRBV10-3 and TRBJ2-3; a possible D gene is TRBD1 (5 bases). The CDR3 is 14 amino acids. V dropped 4 bases and J dropped 4 bases, with 12 bases sitting between them. Germline V gives CDR1 ENHRY, CDR2 SYGVKD. The CDR3, as DNA: TGTGCCATCAGTGCGGACCTCAGGGCAGATACGCAGTATTTT. As protein: CAISADLRADTQYF.

This clonotype was counted at least ten times. This CDR3 reads CAISEDLNTGELFF. The CDR3 DNA is TGTGCCATCAGTGAGGATCTCAACACCGGGGAGCTGTTTTTT. V usage is TRBV10-3 and J usage is TRBJ2-2; D ambiguous. The length of the CDR3 is 14 residues. The ends were cut back, 2 bases at V and 2 bases at J, with 6 bases in the middle. Germline V gene lookup returns CDR1 ENHRY and CDR2 SYGVKD.

The V call is TRBV20-1, the J call TRBJ2-1; D gene unclear. CDR1 is DFQATT and CDR2 is SNEGSKA in the germline V gene (reference sequence). The CDR3 is made up of 11 amino acids. The germline V and J ends were trimmed by 2 bases and 8 bases, with 7 bases remaining between them. This chain's CDR3 is CSARNGYEQFF. The CDR3 DNA follows: TGCAGTGCTAGAAACGGGTATGAGCAGTTCTTC.

This clonotype has more than one count but fewer than ten. The chain is built from TRBV4-2 and TRBJ2-1; 8 nucleotides align to TRBD2. Trimming cost V 0 bases and J 9 bases; bases outside gene matches: 13. The CDR3 sequence is 17 residues long. Germline loops: CDR1 LGHNA, CDR2 YNFKEQ. CDR3 in amino acids: CASSQESGGTPFSEQFF. In DNA, the CDR3 is TGTGCCAGCAGCCAAGAGTCGGGGGGGACCCCCTTTTCTGAGCAGTTCTTC.

The chain carries TRBV7-2 and TRBJ2-7, with TRBD2 matching 14 bases. V shed 1 base, J shed 3 bases, and the junction held 5 bases outside the gene matches. The CDR3 runs to 17 residues. Germline CDR1 SGHTA, CDR2 FQGNSA. The CDR3 bases are TGTGCCAGCAGCTTAGGACTAGCGGGAGGGATTAACTACGAGCAGTACTTC. Amino acid sequence: CASSLGLAGGINYEQYF.